Sequencing of this TCR beta chain was carried out in a study of blood T cells in healthy people across ages. Donors were systemically healthy Caucasian individuals from Russia aged about 6 to 90 years. In its sample, this clonotype was seen a few times. Combining a sample-barcoded 5' primer with a J-beta primer mix, a second PCR ran for about 7 to 12 cycles. Using its own MiXCR run on the 5' RACE reads, TCRdb lists one record per CDR3 protein. The table has over 950,000 distinct CDR3 sequences, around 54% seen once; the top ten hold 20% to 25%. The TCR comes from a woman aged 60-75 years in good health. Sequenced input: blood.

The CDR3, as DNA: TGTGCCAGCAGCCGACTAGGTCATTACTACGAGCAGTACTTC. This codes for CASSRLGHYYEQYF. The V and J genes are TRBV11-1 and TRBJ2-7; TRBD2 is a possible D gene (6 bases). The CDR3 extends over 14 amino acids. CDR1 and CDR2 (germline): SGHAT, FQDESV (reference sequence). V shed 5 bases and J shed 3 bases, with 14 bases lying between them.